The subject of this entry is one T cell receptor beta chain. The antigen remains undetermined. This CDR3 spans 15 amino acids. Germline V gene sequence: CDR1 SEHNR, CDR2 FQNEAQ (reference sequence). Trimming took off 2 bases at V and 0 bases at J, with 8 bases between the two ends. Together with a sample-barcoded 5' primer, a J-beta primer mix was included in a second PCR lasting roughly 6 to 12 cycles. TCRdb reprocessed the 5' RACE reads with MiXCR, giving one entry per CDR3 protein. The sample has around 800,000 distinct CDR3 sequences; approximately 24% are singletons. The data were taken from a study of blood T cells in healthy people across ages. Findings and caveats of the study: Reliance upon unsorted PBMCs precluded definitive naive versus antigen-experienced comparison.

This sample also appeared in a second study, on T cells of mothers and their children. According to that study: The authors added sample barcodes and 2-4 random nucleotides using the M1S primer of the second PCR.

J is TRBJ1-3 and V is TRBV7-9; no clear D. The TCR sequence derives from a boy younger than 18 in good health. The sequenced sample consisted of blood. For the CDR3, the DNA is TGTGCCAGCAGCTTATTCTCCACCTCTGGAAACACCATATATTTT. Protein product: CASSLFSTSGNTIYF.